This is a list of T cell receptor beta chains from one sample in a study of vaccination and CD4 T cells after COVID-19. TCRdb called the PCR reads again in MiXCR, with one record for every CDR3 protein. The sample records 7,000 to 8,500 distinct CDR3 sequences, 45% to 65% being singletons. These receptors have no known antigen. The material sequenced was CD4+ T cells from blood, cultured in vitro. The receptors were gathered from a human donor in good health. The CDR3 runs from the conserved cysteine through the conserved F or W.

j_call v_call cdr3_aa
TRBJ2-7 TRBV20-1 CSAWGQSHEQYF
TRBJ2-7 TRBV7-2 CASSLQRGSSYEQYF
TRBJ2-5 TRBV5-6 CASWDRVKETQYF
TRBJ2-5 TRBV5-1 CASSWQGTQETQYF
TRBJ2-1 TRBV6-1 CASSPPGASYNEQFF
TRBJ1-6 TRBV6-1 CASSYGNRGSPLHF
TRBJ2-7 TRBV29-1 CSVDTGTSTYEQYF
TRBJ2-6 TRBV20-1 CSAILSGANVLTF
TRBJ2-7 TRBV19 CASSNPGGTSYEQYF
TRBJ2-5 TRBV7-6 CASSLTSGGETQYF
TRBJ1-1 TRBV7-2 CASSLEVRARGTEAFF
TRBJ2-1 TRBV20-1 CSAGGASGASDEQFF
TRBJ1-2 TRBV20-1 CSARDPGDRLANYGYTF
TRBJ1-1 TRBV12-3/TRBV12-4 CASSSQGRGNTEAFF
TRBJ1-1 TRBV6-5 CASSYMVEGMAFF
TRBJ1-4 TRBV7-2 CASSLNMAEKLFF
TRBJ2-7 TRBV12-3/TRBV12-4 CASSLTGDNYEQYF
TRBJ1-2 TRBV5-8 CASSLYLGTGLYGYTF
TRBJ1-2 TRBV7-9 CASSLGGEVYYGYTF
TRBJ2-5 TRBV7-2 CASSLDNRGQETQYF
TRBJ2-1 TRBV7-9 CASSQSSSEQFF
TRBJ2-6 TRBV6-2/TRBV6-3 CASTRRAGANVLTF
TRBJ2-7 TRBV5-1 CASSLEVGLSSSYEQYF
TRBJ1-4 TRBV10-3 CAISRQGGEELFF
TRBJ2-1 TRBV27 CASVPGGPVNEQFF
TRBJ2-3 TRBV7-2 CASSLFGSTDTQYF
TRBJ1-1 TRBV28 CASTLGQLNTEAFF
TRBJ2-3 TRBV5-5 CASSLDQGTDTQYF
TRBJ1-5 TRBV30 CAWQGTGQPQHF
TRBJ2-7 TRBV14 CASSHESGKQYF
TRBJ1-5 TRBV6-1 CASSDQGERPQHF
TRBJ1-5 TRBV2 CASSRQGWGNQPQHF
TRBJ2-3 TRBV28 CASSSYAAADTDTQYF
TRBJ1-1 TRBV20-1 CSASVNRNTEAFF
TRBJ1-2 TRBV24-1 CATRDTGDSYGYTF
TRBJ2-7 TRBV7-9 CASSPEARGVAGDVQREQYF
TRBJ1-5 TRBV19 CASSTGAQPQHF
TRBJ2-5 TRBV6-1 CASSEAGVAAGTQYF
TRBJ1-1 TRBV28 CASTGAWVNTEAFF
TRBJ1-2 TRBV5-1 CASSLDRGGYGYTF
TRBJ2-3 TRBV2 CASSVDRGRPDTQYF